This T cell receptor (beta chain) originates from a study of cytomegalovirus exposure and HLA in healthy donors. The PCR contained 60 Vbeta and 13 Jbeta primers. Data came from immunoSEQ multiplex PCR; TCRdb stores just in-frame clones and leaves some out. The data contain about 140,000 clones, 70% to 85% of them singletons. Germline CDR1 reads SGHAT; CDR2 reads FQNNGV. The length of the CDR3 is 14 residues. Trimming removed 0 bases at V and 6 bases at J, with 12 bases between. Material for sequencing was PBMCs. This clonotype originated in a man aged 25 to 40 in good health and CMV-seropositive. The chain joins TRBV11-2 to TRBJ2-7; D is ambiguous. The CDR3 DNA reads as TGTGCCAGCAGCTTAGAACCCCCCCCTAGCGAGCAGTACTTC. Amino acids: CASSLEPPPSEQYF.